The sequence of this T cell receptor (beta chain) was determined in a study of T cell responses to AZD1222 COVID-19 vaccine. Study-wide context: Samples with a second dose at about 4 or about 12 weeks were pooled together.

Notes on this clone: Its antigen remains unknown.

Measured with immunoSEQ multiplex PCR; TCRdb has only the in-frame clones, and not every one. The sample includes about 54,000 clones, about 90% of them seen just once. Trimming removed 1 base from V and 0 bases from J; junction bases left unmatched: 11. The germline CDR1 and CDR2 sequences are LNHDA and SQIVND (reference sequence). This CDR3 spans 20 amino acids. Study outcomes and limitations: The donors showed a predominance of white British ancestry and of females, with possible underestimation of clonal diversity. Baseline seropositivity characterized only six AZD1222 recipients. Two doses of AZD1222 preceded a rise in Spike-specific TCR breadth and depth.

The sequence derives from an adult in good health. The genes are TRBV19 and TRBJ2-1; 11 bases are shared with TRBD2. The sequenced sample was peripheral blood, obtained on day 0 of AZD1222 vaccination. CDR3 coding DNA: TGTGCCAGTAGTATAGGCCCTAGCGGGAGGCTTACGAGCTCCTACAATGAGCAGTTCTTC. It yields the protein CASSIGPSGRLTSSYNEQFF.